The 19 T cell receptor beta chains presented below share a single source sample, sequenced in a study of blood T cell repertoires in COVID-19. Here immunoSEQ multiplex PCR was the method, and the copy in TCRdb shows in-frame clones only, minus some. The sample carries around 300,000 clones, about 93% recorded once. Specimen: peripheral blood. Every receptor here comes from a woman aged 25 to 45 with COVID-19, enrolled during active disease.

The chain combines TRBV28 with TRBJ2-1; weak D call: TRBD1 (5 bases). From germline, CDR1 is MDHEN and CDR2 SYDVKM. The CDR3 is made up of 14 amino acids. Trimming left V 6 bases short and J 10 bases short, with 19 bases between. For the CDR3, the DNA is TGTGCCAGCAGCCCTAGGGGTCCCTCGGAGGAGCAGTTCTTC. This gives the protein CASSPRGPSEEQFF.

This chain links TRBV4-1 with TRBJ1-2, with a possible D match to TRBD1 (5 bases). Germline V gene sequence: CDR1 MGHRA, CDR2 YSYEKL. The V and J ends lost 0 bases and 4 bases respectively, with 9 bases between them. This CDR3 is 14 amino acids long. The CDR3 reads CASSQEDKGYGYTF. CDR3 DNA sequence: TGCGCCAGCAGCCAAGAGGACAAGGGCTATGGCTACACCTTC.

The chain is built from TRBV12-5 and TRBJ1-1, with a weak D call TRBD1 (6 bases). The CDR3 has 14 residues. In germline, CDR1 is LGHNT, CDR2 FRNRAP. The V end lost 7 bases, the J end lost 5 bases, and 17 bases lay between the germline ends. The CDR3 bases are TGTGCTAGTGCCTTGGGGGGGCTAGGGACTGAAGCTTTCTTT. Translating it yields CASALGGLGTEAFF.

V is TRBV5-1 and J is TRBJ2-7; 10 positions match TRBD2. V shed 7 bases and J 6 bases; nucleotides not matched to a gene: 10. The CDR3 has 14 amino acids. Germline assignment: CDR1 SGHRS and CDR2 YFSETQ. CDR3 DNA: TGCGCCAGCCGGAGGGAAGCGGGAGGGCCCGAGCAGTACTTC. Amino acid sequence: CASRREAGGPEQYF.

The chain links TRBV28 to TRBJ1-2; no reliable D call. The CDR3 is 14 residues long. From germline, CDR1 is MDHEN and CDR2 SYDVKM. V was shortened by 4 bases and J by 2 bases, with 11 bases between the two germline ends. The CDR3 is CASSSSSVNYGYTF. The CDR3 nucleotides are TGTGCCAGCAGTTCCTCTTCGGTGAACTATGGCTACACCTTC.

J is TRBJ2-3 and V is TRBV29-1; TRBD1 might be the D (6 bases). Per germline, CDR1 SQVTM and CDR2 ANQGSEA. Trimming took off 6 bases at V and 6 bases at J, with 19 bases between the two ends. The CDR3 sequence is 14 residues long. The CDR3: CSVARGQPGDTQYF. The CDR3 DNA is TGCAGCGTGGCTAGGGGACAACCGGGGGATACGCAGTATTTT.

The chain is built from TRBV5-1 and TRBJ1-2; TRBD1 agrees at 10 bases. Looked up from germline, CDR1 is SGHRS and CDR2 is YFSETQ. The J segment lost 6 bases and the V segment lost 3 bases, leaving 5 bases of the junction unmatched. The CDR3 contains 14 residues. The CDR3 is CASSSSTGGNGYTF. The CDR3 DNA follows: TGCGCCAGCAGCTCCTCGACAGGGGGCAATGGCTACACCTTC.

V gene TRBV24-1 combines with J gene TRBJ2-3; the D is unclear. V was trimmed by 5 bases and J by 4 bases, leaving 3 bases between them. Germline CDR1 is KGHDR and CDR2 is SFDVKD. This CDR3 is built from 11 residues. The CDR3 loop reads CATSVADTQYF. The CDR3 DNA sequence: TGTGCCACCAGTGTAGCAGATACGCAGTATTTT.

With respect to this clone: The sample contains more than one DNA sequence encoding this CDR3. The chain links TRBV30 to TRBJ1-5; D possibly corresponds to TRBD1 (5 bases). Trimming took off 5 bases at V and 1 base at J, with 9 bases between the two ends. Germline CDR1 GTSNPN, CDR2 SVGIG (reference sequence). This CDR3 is 13 amino acids long. In DNA, the CDR3 is TGTGCCTGGGGGAGACAGAGCAATCAGCCCCAGCATTTT. This codes for CAWGRQSNQPQHF.

J is TRBJ2-7 and V is TRBV28; D is ambiguous. From germline, CDR1 is MDHEN and CDR2 SYDVKM. The germline V and J ends were trimmed by 8 bases and 0 bases, with 8 bases remaining between them. The CDR3 sequence is 12 residues long. CDR3 in amino acids: CASLASSYEQYF. The CDR3 DNA reads as TGTGCCAGCCTCGCGAGCTCCTACGAGCAGTACTTC. Based on the CDR3 plus reference TRBV28 and TRBJ2-7, the full variable domain is DVKVTQSSRYLVKRTGEKVFLECVQDMDHENMFWYRQDPGLGLRLIYFSYDVKMKEKGDIPEGYSVSREKKERFSLILESASTNQTSMYLCASLASSYEQYFGPGTRLTVT.

The J gene is TRBJ2-7, the V gene TRBV6-2 or TRBV6-3, with 7 bases aligning to TRBD2. From germline, CDR1 is MNHEY and CDR2 SVGEGT. Trimming at V came to 4 bases and at J to 3 bases, leaving 12 bases not matched to a gene. This CDR3 is built from 16 residues. CDR3 nucleotide sequence: TGTGCCAGCAGTTCCGAGCGGGGATCCTTTTTCTACGAGCAGTACTTC. Translating gives CASSSERGSFFYEQYF.

This rearrangement joins TRBV7-8 to TRBJ1-5; TRBD1 matches at 7 bases. Germline CDR1 SGHVS, CDR2 FQNEAQ. Losses at the gene ends were 1 base for V and 9 bases for J; bases not matched to a gene: 9. The CDR3 is 15 amino acids. The chain's CDR3 is CASSLVQGGYGPQHF. The CDR3 bases are TGTGCCAGCAGCTTAGTTCAGGGGGGCTATGGGCCCCAGCATTTT.

This clone was counted once. V is TRBV19 and J is TRBJ1-2; 7 nucleotides align to TRBD1. Germline V CDR1 and CDR2: LNHDA, SQIVND (reference sequence). Trimming at V came to 5 bases and at J to 4 bases, leaving 13 bases not matched to a gene. This CDR3 is 16 amino acids long. The CDR3 coding sequence is TGTGCCAGTAGTTGGTTAGAGGGGGCTACCACCTATGGCTACACCTTC. As protein: CASSWLEGATTYGYTF.

The chain joins TRBV9 to TRBJ2-7; D remains unclear. Trimming shortened V by 0 bases and J by 0 bases, and 7 bases separated the two germline ends. The CDR3 has 14 amino acids. CDR1 is SGDLS and CDR2 is YYNGEE in the germline V gene. CDR3 sequence: CASSVGLVSYEQYF. The DNA for the CDR3 is TGTGCCAGCAGCGTAGGGCTAGTCTCCTACGAGCAGTACTTC.

The J gene is TRBJ1-6, the V gene TRBV27, with D perhaps matching TRBD1 (5 bases). Germline V gene data show CDR1 as MNHEY and CDR2 as SMNVEV (reference sequence). V was shortened by 6 bases and J by 7 bases, with 19 bases between the two germline ends. The CDR3 totals 16 residues. The CDR3 coding sequence is TGTGCCAGCAGCGCATTACAGGACCTCCCGAATTCACCCCTCCACTTT. This gives the protein CASSALQDLPNSPLHF.

This chain joins TRBV28 and TRBJ2-7; 12 bases fit TRBD1. V lost 5 bases and J lost 4; bases outside the gene matches: 12. Germline loops: CDR1 MDHEN, CDR2 SYDVKM. CDR3 length equals 17 residues. The CDR3 DNA follows: TGTGCCAGCAGTGCGCCTCGACGGGACAGGGGGCTTTACGAGCAGTACTTC. This translates into CASSAPRRDRGLYEQYF.

Of note for this clone: At the DNA level, this CDR3 is encoded by other sequences in the same sample as well. The chain couples TRBV3-1 (or the pseudogene TRBV3-2) to TRBJ2-1; the D is unclear. Trimming cost V 1 base and J 10 bases, with 5 bases left between them. Germline V gene lookup returns CDR1 LGHDT and CDR2 YNNKEL (reference sequence). This CDR3 has 11 residues. The CDR3 sequence: CASSQGVEQFF. CDR3 sequence (DNA): TGTGCCAGCAGCCAAGGAGTGGAGCAGTTCTTC.

This clone was detected a few times. V usage is TRBV5-1 and J usage is TRBJ1-1; 7 nucleotides align to TRBD1. The V gene's germline CDR1 is SGHRS and CDR2 YFSETQ. The length of the CDR3 is 14 residues. With 4 bases clipped from V and 4 bases from J, the junction kept 7 bases outside the gene matches. CDR3 in DNA: TGCGCCAGCAGCCCCGGAGACAGGGTCACTGAAGCTTTCTTT. Its protein is CASSPGDRVTEAFF.

As concerns this clone: Sequence at one end of the junction differs from germline and may be a read error. The V call is TRBV20-1, the J call TRBJ2-1, with 9 nucleotides matching TRBD1. This CDR3 is built from 11 residues. CDR1 is DFQATT, CDR2 SNEGSKA, per germline (reference sequence). The CDR3 nucleotides are TGCAGTGCCAGGGGGACAGGGTCGGTGATCTTC. Residues: CSARGTGSVIF.